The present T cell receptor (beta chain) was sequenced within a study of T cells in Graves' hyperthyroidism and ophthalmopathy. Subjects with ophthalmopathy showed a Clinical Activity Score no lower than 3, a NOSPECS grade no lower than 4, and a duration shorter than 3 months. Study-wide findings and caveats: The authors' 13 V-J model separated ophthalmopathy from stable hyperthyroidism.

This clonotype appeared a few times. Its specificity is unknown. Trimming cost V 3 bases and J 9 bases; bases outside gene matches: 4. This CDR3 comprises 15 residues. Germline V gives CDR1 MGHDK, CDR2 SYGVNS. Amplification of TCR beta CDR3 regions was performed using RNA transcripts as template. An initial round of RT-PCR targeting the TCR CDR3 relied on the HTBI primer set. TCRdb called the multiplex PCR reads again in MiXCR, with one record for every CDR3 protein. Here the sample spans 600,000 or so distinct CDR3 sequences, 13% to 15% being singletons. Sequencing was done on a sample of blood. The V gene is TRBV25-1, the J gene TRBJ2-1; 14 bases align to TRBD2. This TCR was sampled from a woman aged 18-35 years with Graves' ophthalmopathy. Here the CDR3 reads CASSEGLAGVSEQFF. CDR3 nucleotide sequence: TGTGCCAGCAGTGAGGGACTAGCGGGAGTTAGTGAGCAGTTCTTC.